Presented here are 2 T cell receptor beta chains from one specimen sequenced in a study of CD8 T cells in Susac syndrome. About 0.45 to 1 ug RNA was reverse transcribed with random hexamers. TCRdb analysed the immunoSEQ multiplex PCR reads with MiXCR anew, one entry per CDR3 protein. The sample includes some 140,000 distinct CDR3 sequences, around 85% of them seen just once. The material sequenced was CD8+ T cells from PBMCs. The receptor set was obtained from a human donor with multiple sclerosis.

The rearrangement uses TRBV11-2 and TRBJ2-1; the D gene is possibly TRBD1 (5 bases). Trimming pared 3 bases from V and 2 bases from J, leaving 20 bases between. Germline CDR1 and CDR2: SGHAT and FQNNGV. The CDR3 totals 18 residues. The DNA of the CDR3 is TGTGCCAGCAGCTTTAAGGGGCAGCCGATATTGCCCTACAATGAGCAGTTCTTC. Its translation: CASSFKGQPILPYNEQFF. The full variable domain, rest sourced from reference TRBV11-2 and TRBJ2-1, is EAGVAQSPRYKIIEKRQSVAFWCNPISGHATLYWYQQILGQGPKLLIQFQNNGVVDDSQLPKDRFSAERLKGVDSTLKIQPAKLEDSAVYLCASSFKGQPILPYNEQFFGPGTRLTVL.

CDR3 sequence: CASSHSGQLSEAFF. The CDR3 DNA sequence: TGCGCCAGCAGCCATTCGGGACAGCTTTCTGAAGCTTTCTTT. V and J are TRBV4-1 and TRBJ1-1, with 7 bases fitting TRBD1. Germline V gives CDR1 MGHRA, CDR2 YSYEKL. The CDR3 is 14 residues long. With 3 bases clipped from V and 6 bases from J, the junction kept 7 bases outside the gene matches.